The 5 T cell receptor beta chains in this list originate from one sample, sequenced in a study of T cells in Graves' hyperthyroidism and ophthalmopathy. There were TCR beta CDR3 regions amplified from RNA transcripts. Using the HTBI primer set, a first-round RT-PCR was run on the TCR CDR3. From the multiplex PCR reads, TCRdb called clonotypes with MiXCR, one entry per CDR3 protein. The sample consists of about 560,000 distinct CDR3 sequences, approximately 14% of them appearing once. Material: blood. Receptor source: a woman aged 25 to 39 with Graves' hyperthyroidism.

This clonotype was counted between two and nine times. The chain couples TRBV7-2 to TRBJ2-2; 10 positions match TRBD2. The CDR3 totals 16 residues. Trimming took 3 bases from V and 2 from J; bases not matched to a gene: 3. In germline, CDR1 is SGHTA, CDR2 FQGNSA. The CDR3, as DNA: TGTGCCAGCAGCTTCGTAGCGGGAGGTAACACCGGGGAGCTGTTTTTT. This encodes CASSFVAGGNTGELFF.

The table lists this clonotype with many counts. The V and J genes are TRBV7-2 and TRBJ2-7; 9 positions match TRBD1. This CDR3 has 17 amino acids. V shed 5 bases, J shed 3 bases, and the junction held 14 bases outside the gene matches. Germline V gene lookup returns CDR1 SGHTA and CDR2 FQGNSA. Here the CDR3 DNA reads TGTGCCAGCAGCGACACACAGGGGGCGCCCCCCCTCTACGAGCAGTACTTC. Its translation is CASSDTQGAPPLYEQYF.

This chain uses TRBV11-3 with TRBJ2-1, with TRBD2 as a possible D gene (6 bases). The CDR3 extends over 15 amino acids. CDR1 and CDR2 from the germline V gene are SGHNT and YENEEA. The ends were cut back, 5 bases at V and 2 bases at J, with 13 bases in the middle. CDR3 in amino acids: CASSPGRLTYNEQFF. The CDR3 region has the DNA TGTGCCAGCAGCCCCGGGAGATTGACCTACAATGAGCAGTTCTTC.

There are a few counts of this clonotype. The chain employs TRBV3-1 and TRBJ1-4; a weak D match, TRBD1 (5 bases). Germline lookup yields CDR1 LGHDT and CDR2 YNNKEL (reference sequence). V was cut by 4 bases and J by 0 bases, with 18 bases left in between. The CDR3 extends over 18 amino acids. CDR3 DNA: TGTGCCAGCAGCCTCGCGGGGGGGAGGGTTTCAACTAATGAAAAACTGTTTTTT. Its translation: CASSLAGGRVSTNEKLFF. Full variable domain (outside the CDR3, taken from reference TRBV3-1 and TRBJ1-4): DTAVSQTPKYLVTQMGNDKSIKCEQNLGHDTMYWYKQDSKKFLKIMFSYNNKELIINETVPNRFSPKSPDKAHLNLHINSLELGDSAVYFCASSLAGGRVSTNEKLFFGSGTQLSVL.

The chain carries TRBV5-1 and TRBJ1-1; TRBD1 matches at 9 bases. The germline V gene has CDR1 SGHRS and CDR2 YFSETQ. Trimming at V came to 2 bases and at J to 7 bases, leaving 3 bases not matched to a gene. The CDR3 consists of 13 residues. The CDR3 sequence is CASSFQDRGEAFF. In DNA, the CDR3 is TGCGCCAGCAGCTTCCAGGACAGGGGTGAAGCTTTCTTT.